This T cell receptor (beta chain) was retrieved from a study of beta chain features in type 1 diabetes. Whole-study findings and limits: Shortening that was moderate but significant affected the TCRB CDR3s of Type 1 diabetes patients in all four CD4+ subsets. For patients and controls alike, PCR might favor shorter templates to the same degree.

In regard to this clone: As yet, its antigen is unknown.

V lost 1 base, J lost 8 bases, and 6 bases lay in between. CDR3 size: 12 residues. Germline-derived CDR1 and CDR2 are SEHNR and FQNEAQ (reference sequence). All of the isolated RNA was reverse transcribed, so expressed TCRB transcripts were sequenced. The table came from immunoSEQ multiplex PCR; TCRdb's copy has only in-frame clones and leaves some out. The table includes approximately 260,000 clones, roughly 22% detected once. Sequencing was done on a sample of naive CD4+ T cells from blood. The chain combines TRBV7-9 with TRBJ2-1, with a possible D match to TRBD1 (5 bases). The TCR comes from a woman in her thirties or forties with type 1 diabetes. CDR3 nucleotides: TGTGCCAGCAGCTTAGTAGGGGATGAGCAGTTCTTC. The encoded protein is CASSLVGDEQFF.